This T cell receptor beta chain was captured in a study of blood T cell repertoires in COVID-19. The wider study: The analysed material was cDNA or gDNA that came from T cells, B-cell-depleted T cells, or PBMCs.

Assay: immunoSEQ multiplex PCR; the TCRdb copy retains only in-frame clones and omits some. This table has some 150,000 clones, 75% to 90% appearing once. V shed 4 bases and J 1 base; nucleotides not matched to a gene: 6. The CDR3 contains 17 residues. The germline V gene encodes CDR1 SNHLY and CDR2 FYNNEI. This clone was seen only a few times. Input material: peripheral blood. V gene TRBV2 combines with J gene TRBJ2-2; the match to TRBD2 covers 10 bases. The receptor comes from a woman aged 40 to 50 with acute or convalescent COVID-19. CDR3 loop: CASSGLAGDLNTGELFF. The CDR3 DNA reads as TGTGCCAGCAGTGGTCTAGCGGGGGATTTGAACACCGGGGAGCTGTTTTTT.